The 30 T cell receptor beta chains given below trace back to one sample, sequenced in a study of T cells in Graves' hyperthyroidism and ophthalmopathy. RNA transcripts yielded amplified TCR beta CDR3 regions. TCR CDR3 underwent first-round RT-PCR with the HTBI primer set. Via MiXCR, TCRdb re-called the multiplex PCR reads, giving one row per CDR3 protein. The table shows 20,000 to 30,000 distinct CDR3 sequences, with approximately 49% occurring only once. Sequencing was carried out using blood. The receptors were sampled from a woman between 40 and 50 years old with Graves' hyperthyroidism that later progressed to Graves' ophthalmopathy.

This clonotype is medium-sized within its sample. The rearrangement joins TRBV2 to TRBJ2-7; unclear D gene. Trimming left V 5 bases short and J 6 bases short, with 11 bases between. This CDR3 is 12 amino acids long. Germline CDR1 reads SNHLY; CDR2 reads FYNNEI. The CDR3 sequence: CASSFGTPEQYF. The CDR3 DNA sequence: TGTGCCAGCAGTTTCGGTACACCCGAGCAGTACTTC.

In its sample, this clonotype was seen a few times. This sequence joins TRBV20-1 and TRBJ2-7; maybe TRBD2 (6 bases). Germline CDR1 DFQATT, CDR2 SNEGSKA (reference sequence). This CDR3 has 13 residues. V was trimmed by 5 bases and J by 5 bases, leaving 16 bases between them. In DNA form, the CDR3 reads TGCAGTGCTCTAGCGTCCCCATTGGACGAGCAGTACTTC. Residues: CSALASPLDEQYF.

The chain is built from TRBV3-1 and TRBJ2-5, with D tentatively TRBD2 (6 bases). Trimming shortened V by 1 base and J by 3 bases, and 12 bases separated the two germline ends. CDR1 is LGHDT and CDR2 is YNNKEL in the germline V gene (reference sequence). The CDR3 is 15 residues long. The chain's CDR3 is CASSQGLAREETQYF. Written as DNA, the CDR3 is TGTGCCAGCAGCCAAGGTCTAGCGAGGGAAGAGACCCAGTACTTC.

The rearrangement uses TRBV2 and TRBJ1-1, with D possibly matching TRBD1 (5 bases). The V gene lost 7 bases and the J gene lost 5 bases, with 11 bases spanning the gap. Germline V gene sequence: CDR1 SNHLY, CDR2 FYNNEI. The CDR3 is 12 amino acids. CDR3 residues: CASTGGGTEAFF. Here the CDR3 DNA reads TGTGCCAGCACGGGGGGAGGAACTGAAGCTTTCTTT. The variable domain in full, completed from reference TRBV2 and TRBJ1-1, reads EPEVTQTPSHQVTQMGQEVILRCVPISNHLYFYWYRQILGQKVEFLVSFYNNEISEKSEIFDDQFSVERPDGSNFTLKIRSTKLEDSAMYFCASTGGGTEAFFGQGTRLTVV.

In this sample, this clonotype turned up many times. This chain uses TRBV5-1 with TRBJ2-5, with 7 bases aligning to TRBD1. The CDR3 loop spans 13 amino acids. V shed 2 bases and J 5 bases; nucleotides not matched to a gene: 3. Germline CDR1 reads SGHRS; CDR2 reads YFSETQ. The CDR3 DNA reads as TGCGCCAGCAGCTTAGGGGGCGAGGAGACCCAGTACTTC. Encoded protein: CASSLGGEETQYF.

This clonotype was recorded once. One junction end disagrees with the germline gene, perhaps due to a read error. CDR3 protein: CASSPRGGWGETQHF. CDR3 nucleotides: TGTGCCAGCAGCCCCCGGGGAGGATGGGGAGAGACCCAGCACTTC. The chain links TRBV7-3 to TRBJ2-5, with D perhaps TRBD2 (6 bases). Germline V gene data show CDR1 as SGHTA and CDR2 as FQGTGA. CDR3 length: 15 residues.

This clonotype is labeled as medium-sized. This chain uses TRBV6-5 with TRBJ2-2; D remains ambiguous. Looked up from germline, CDR1 is MNHEY and CDR2 is SVGAGI. V lost 2 bases and J 4 bases, leaving 8 bases between the germline ends. The CDR3 runs 14 residues. As DNA, the CDR3 is TGTGCCAGCAGTTACCAACGCATCACCGGGGAGCTGTTTTTT. Encoded protein: CASSYQRITGELFF.

This clonotype was seen repeatedly, ten times or more. The chain employs TRBV28 and TRBJ2-4; D not resolved. The V end lost 8 bases, the J end lost 0 bases, and 11 bases lay between the germline ends. Germline V CDR1 and CDR2: MDHEN, SYDVKM. The CDR3 contains 14 residues. CDR3 region: CASRKRLAKNIQYF. The CDR3 region has the DNA TGTGCCAGCCGGAAGCGCCTAGCCAAAAACATTCAGTACTTC.

By its share, this clonotype is medium-sized. The V and J genes are TRBV20-1 and TRBJ2-2; 8 bases map to TRBD2. CDR3 size: 12 residues. The germline V gene encodes CDR1 DFQATT and CDR2 SNEGSKA (reference sequence). V dropped 6 bases and J dropped 4; count of bases not matched to a gene: 1. The CDR3 region is CSATSGTGELFF. For the CDR3, the DNA is TGCAGTGCAACTAGCGGCACCGGGGAGCTGTTTTTT.

The chain joins TRBV5-5 to TRBJ2-1; D may match TRBD1 or TRBD2 (6 bases each). The V end lost 1 base, the J end lost 8 bases, and 13 bases lay between the germline ends. CDR3 size: 14 residues. The germline CDR1 and CDR2 sequences are SGHKS and YYEKEE (reference sequence). The CDR3 coding sequence is TGTGCCAGCAGCTTGATAGGGGGGAAGGATGAGCAGTTCTTC. This translates into CASSLIGGKDEQFF.

The chain employs TRBV20-1 and TRBJ2-3; either TRBD1 or TRBD2 may supply D (5 bases each). The V gene lost 3 bases and the J gene lost 7 bases, with 20 bases spanning the gap. The germline V gene has CDR1 DFQATT and CDR2 SNEGSKA (reference sequence). This CDR3 comprises 15 residues. The CDR3 loop is CSARRDDNALNTQYF. The CDR3, as DNA: TGCAGTGCTAGGAGGGACGACAACGCGTTAAATACGCAGTATTTT.

This clonotype was detected a few times. This chain connects TRBV20-1 to TRBJ1-2, with 7 bases matching TRBD1. In germline, CDR1 is DFQATT, CDR2 SNEGSKA (reference sequence). The CDR3 has 11 amino acids. Trimming took 6 bases from V and 6 from J; bases not matched to a gene: 4. CDR3 sequence (DNA): TGCAGTGCGAAACAGGGGCATGGCTACACCTTC. Amino acid sequence: CSAKQGHGYTF.

A note on this clonotype: Sequence at one end of the junction differs from germline and may be a read error. V is TRBV12-3 or TRBV12-4 and J is TRBJ2-7, with unresolved D. The CDR3 covers 11 residues. The DNA for the CDR3 is TGTGCTAGCAGTTTCGGCCACGGGCAGTACTTC. As protein: CASSFGHGQYF.

The J gene is TRBJ1-5, the V gene TRBV20-1, with TRBD1 identical over 7 bases. V shed 6 bases, J shed 11 bases, and the junction held 10 bases outside the gene matches. Germline V CDR1 and CDR2: DFQATT, SNEGSKA (reference sequence). The CDR3 is 12 amino acids. The CDR3 DNA follows: TGCAGTGCCAGACAGGGTGGGGAGACCCAGCATTTT. Protein product: CSARQGGETQHF.

This clonotype was seen a handful of times. CDR3 in DNA: TGTGCCAGTAGTCCAGGAGGAGGTGGAGAGACCCAGTACTTC. Translated, it gives CASSPGGGGETQYF. V and J are TRBV19 and TRBJ2-5, with D perhaps TRBD2 (5 bases). The germline gives CDR1 LNHDA, CDR2 SQIVND (reference sequence). V lost 5 bases to trimming and J lost 4 bases, with 14 bases between them. The CDR3 sequence is 14 residues long. The full variable domain, in which reference TRBV19 and TRBJ2-5 provide the parts outside the CDR3, is DGGITQSPKYLFRKEGQNVTLSCEQNLNHDAMYWYRQDPGQGLRLIYYSQIVNDFQKGDIAEGYSVSREKKESFPLTVTSAQKNPTAFYLCASSPGGGGETQYFGPGTRLLVL.

V gene TRBV5-1 combines with J gene TRBJ2-7; no firm D call. The CDR3 is 15 residues long. The V gene lost 0 bases and the J gene lost 0 bases, with 10 bases spanning the gap. Germline CDR1 reads SGHRS; CDR2 reads YFSETQ. The CDR3 here is CASSLGSFSSYEQYF. The CDR3 DNA sequence: TGCGCCAGCAGCTTGGGAAGTTTTAGCTCCTACGAGCAGTACTTC.

This clonotype has a handful of counts. V and J are TRBV2 and TRBJ2-7; TRBD1 matches 11 bases. Germline V lookup: CDR1 SNHLY, CDR2 FYNNEI. V lost 7 bases, J lost 3 bases, and 5 bases stayed unmatched. This CDR3 comprises 14 residues. The CDR3 protein is CASTMGQGDYEQYF. In nucleotides, the CDR3 is TGTGCCAGCACTATGGGACAGGGGGACTACGAGCAGTACTTC.

This chain links TRBV20-1 with TRBJ1-1; D is ambiguous. The V end lost 0 bases, the J end lost 1 base, and 9 bases lay between the germline ends. CDR3 length equals 14 residues. Per the germline V gene, CDR1 is DFQATT and CDR2 is SNEGSKA (reference sequence). CDR3: CSARDHRTNTEAFF. DNA of the CDR3: TGCAGTGCTAGAGATCACCGAACGAACACTGAAGCTTTCTTT.

The chain employs TRBV12-3 or TRBV12-4 and TRBJ2-7, with a tentative D call TRBD1 (6 bases). The CDR3 spans 13 residues. With 7 bases removed from V and 3 bases from J, the gap between germline ends came to 13 bases. CDR3 residues: CASNPGQNYEQYF. In DNA, the CDR3 is TGTGCCAGCAACCCCGGACAGAACTACGAGCAGTACTTC.

As to this clonotype: It is likely a read error, because the conserved phenylalanine at the end of the CDR3 is missing. The genes are TRBV4-1 and TRBJ2-7, with no clear D. Germline V gene lookup returns CDR1 MGHRA and CDR2 YSYEKL. This CDR3 has 13 residues. Trimming pared 0 bases from V and 4 bases from J, leaving 7 bases between. CDR3 residues: CASSQDPRYEQYL. For the CDR3, the DNA is TGCGCCAGCAGCCAAGACCCGCGTTACGAGCAGTACCTC.

The J gene is TRBJ2-1, the V gene TRBV29-1, with 12 nucleotides matching TRBD2. Germline CDR1 reads SQVTM; CDR2 reads ANQGSEA. There are 16 residues in the CDR3. V was clipped by 7 bases and J by 3 bases; unmatched bases: 10. The CDR3 is CSASGLAGRVYNEQFF. The CDR3 DNA reads as TGCAGCGCCTCCGGACTAGCGGGACGTGTCTACAATGAGCAGTTCTTC.

The chain joins TRBV7-9 to TRBJ1-3; no clear D gene. V was pared by 0 bases and J by 2 bases, with 8 bases between. CDR3 length: 15 residues. Germline loops: CDR1 SEHNR, CDR2 FQNEAQ (reference sequence). CDR3 loop: CASSLAGGTGNTIYF. Written as DNA, the CDR3 is TGTGCCAGCAGCTTAGCCGGCGGGACTGGAAACACCATATATTTT.

This rearrangement joins TRBV7-6 to TRBJ2-7; 8 bases agree with TRBD1. The CDR3 runs 14 residues. V was clipped by 1 base and J by 4 bases; unmatched bases: 3. Germline lookup yields CDR1 SGHVS and CDR2 FNYEAQ. This chain's CDR3 is CASSLETGDYEQYF. DNA of the CDR3: TGTGCCAGCAGCTTAGAGACAGGGGATTACGAGCAGTACTTC.

With respect to this clonotype: One junction end disagrees with the germline gene, perhaps due to a read error. This sequence joins TRBV2 and TRBJ2-7; 12 positions agree with TRBD2. Germline V CDR1 and CDR2: SNHLY, FYNNEI. The CDR3 is 14 residues long. CDR3 amino acids: CASSDSLLAGGPAF. The DNA for the CDR3 is TGTGCCAGCAGTGACTCGCTGCTAGCGGGAGGGCCTGCCTTC.

This clonotype is medium-sized (0.01 to 0.1%) by share. The chain links TRBV7-2 to TRBJ2-3; possibly TRBD1 for D (5 bases). V was trimmed by 2 bases and J by 2 bases, leaving 11 bases between them. CDR3 length: 15 residues. Per germline, CDR1 SGHTA and CDR2 FQGNSA. CDR3 protein: CASSLFGQNTDTQYF. CDR3 nucleotide sequence: TGTGCCAGCAGCTTATTTGGACAAAACACAGATACGCAGTATTTT. Together with reference TRBV7-2 and TRBJ2-3, the CDR3 gives the full variable domain: GAGVSQSPSNKVTEKGKDVELRCDPISGHTALYWYRQSLGQGLEFLIYFQGNSAPDKSGLPSDRFSAERTGGSVSTLTIQRTQQEDSAVYLCASSLFGQNTDTQYFGPGTRLTVL.

In this sample, this clonotype turned up a few times. This may be a read error, as it is one base from a much larger clone. The chain uses TRBV28 and TRBJ2-7; D call uncertain. The germline V gene encodes CDR1 MDHEN and CDR2 SYDVKM. The germline V and J ends were trimmed by 6 bases and 2 bases, with 11 bases remaining between them. The CDR3 consists of 13 residues. In DNA, the CDR3 is TGTGCCAGCAGCCATTTACTTGCCTACGAGCAGTACTTC. It codes for CASSHLLAYEQYF.

The chain couples TRBV19 to TRBJ2-1; D might be TRBD2 (6 bases). The CDR3 has 14 amino acids. V lost 7 bases to trimming and J lost 0 bases, with 10 bases between them. Germline V CDR1 and CDR2: LNHDA, SQIVND (reference sequence). The CDR3 region has the DNA TGTGCCAGTACCTACGGGGGCTCCTACAATGAGCAGTTCTTC. This codes for CASTYGGSYNEQFF.

The chain links TRBV5-4 to TRBJ2-3; 14 bases match TRBD2. J gave up 1 base and V 4 bases, and 2 bases lay outside the gene matches. This CDR3 spans 16 amino acids. Germline V gives CDR1 SGHNT, CDR2 YYREEE (reference sequence). CDR3 DNA: TGTGCCAGCAGCACGGGACTAGCGGGAGGCACAGATACGCAGTATTTT. It specifies CASSTGLAGGTDTQYF.

V is TRBV10-3 and J is TRBJ1-1; D perhaps matches TRBD1 (5 bases). Germline lookup yields CDR1 ENHRY and CDR2 SYGVKD. CDR3 length: 14 amino acids. The V gene lost 3 bases and the J gene lost 4 bases, with 12 bases spanning the gap. The CDR3 loop is CAISESARATEAFF. The CDR3 DNA is TGTGCCATCAGTGAATCGGCCAGGGCCACTGAAGCTTTCTTT.

The chain employs TRBV30 and TRBJ2-6; D unclear. The CDR3 spans 14 residues. V dropped 3 bases and J dropped 0 bases, with 6 bases sitting between them. The germline CDR1 and CDR2 sequences are GTSNPN and SVGIG (reference sequence). CDR3 DNA: TGTGCCTGGAGACGGACCTCTGGGGCCAACGTCCTGACTTTC. Protein sequence: CAWRRTSGANVLTF.